This T cell receptor beta chain was sequenced in a study of post-analysis software for immune sequencing data. Whole-study context: Disease courses included relapsing-remitting, secondary progressive and progressive-relapsing multiple sclerosis. Study results and caveats: Five or six TRBV segments were significantly more frequent in patients than in controls. TRBV5-6, TRBV5-1 and TRBV20-1 were among these segments.

This clonotype was observed a handful of times. What it recognizes is unknown. Each TCR beta cDNA library carried unique molecular identifiers. It was from roughly 1 to 10 million T cells that roughly 0.5 million cDNA molecules came. TCRdb re-derived calls from the PCR reads in MiXCR, one entry per CDR3 protein. The sample holds roughly 580,000 distinct CDR3 sequences, 44% seen once. Germline lookup yields CDR1 MGHRA and CDR2 YSYEKL. The CDR3 spans 16 residues. The chain is built from TRBV4-1 and TRBJ2-4; tentative D call: TRBD1 (6 bases). The better agreement between TRBJ2-7 and the DNA end casts doubt on the J call. Sample: blood. The sequence derives from a girl aged 5-17 years with multiple sclerosis. This CDR3 reads CASSQDPDSGYFEQYF. CDR3 coding DNA: TGCGCCAGCAGCCAAGACCCGGACAGCGGATATTTCGAGCAGTACTTC.